These 9 T cell receptor beta chains share one sample of origin, sequenced in a study of T cell changes during pregnancy in multiple sclerosis. Assay: immunoSEQ multiplex PCR; the TCRdb copy retains only in-frame clones and omits some. The data hold some 94,000 clones, with under 95% observed a single time. Sample: peripheral blood, taken in the first trimester of pregnancy. All receptors derive from a female donor in good health, enrolled as a control in a pregnancy study.

The chain uses TRBV5-8 and TRBJ1-5, with TRBD1 identical over 8 bases. CDR1 is SGHTS and CDR2 is YDEGEE in the germline V gene. With V trimmed by 2 bases and J by 4 bases, 8 bases remained unmatched. The CDR3 spans 16 residues. The CDR3: CASSFRQGKGNQPQHF. The CDR3 nucleotides are TGTGCCAGCAGCTTCCGACAGGGGAAGGGGAATCAGCCCCAGCATTTT.

V is TRBV2 and J is TRBJ1-5; unclear D gene. This CDR3 is 13 amino acids long. The germline V gene has CDR1 SNHLY and CDR2 FYNNEI. Trimming removed 3 bases at V and 0 bases at J, with 3 bases between. CDR3 amino acids: CASSEYSNQPQHF. The DNA of the CDR3 is TGTGCCAGCAGTGAGTATAGCAATCAGCCCCAGCATTTT.

The CDR3 sequence: CSVEDPSYGYTF. CDR3 DNA: TGCAGCGTTGAAGATCCGAGCTATGGCTACACCTTC. This chain links TRBV29-1 with TRBJ1-2; D is uncertain. The CDR3 is made up of 12 amino acids. The germline CDR1 and CDR2 sequences are SQVTM and ANQGSEA. Trimming took off 0 bases at V and 4 bases at J, with 6 bases between the two ends.

In this sample, this clone turned up a few times. The chain employs TRBV9 and TRBJ2-7; 9 bases fit TRBD2. The ends lost 4 bases at V and 2 bases at J; junction bases unmatched: 4. Germline V gene sequence: CDR1 SGDLS, CDR2 YYNGEE. The CDR3 totals 14 residues. The CDR3 DNA reads TGTGCCAGCAGCCCGGGACTAGCTGCCTACGAGCAGTACTTC. It yields the protein CASSPGLAAYEQYF.

The chain couples TRBV28 to TRBJ1-3; D is possibly TRBD1 (5 bases). The CDR3 loop spans 14 amino acids. Germline CDR1 reads MDHEN; CDR2 reads SYDVKM. The V end lost 2 bases, the J end lost 2 bases, and 7 bases lay between the germline ends. This CDR3 reads CASSLVRAGNTIYF. In DNA form, the CDR3 reads TGTGCCAGCAGTTTAGTCAGGGCTGGAAACACCATATATTTT.

The chain recombines TRBV5-8 with TRBJ1-1; unclear D gene. The length of the CDR3 is 16 residues. Per the germline V gene, CDR1 is SGHTS and CDR2 is YDEGEE. V lost 2 bases to trimming and J lost 0 bases, with 14 bases between them. CDR3: CASSFTPLTLNTEAFF. CDR3 coding DNA: TGTGCCAGCAGCTTTACCCCTTTGACACTGAACACTGAAGCTTTCTTT.

The rearrangement joins TRBV18 to TRBJ1-3; D is perhaps TRBD1 (6 bases). Germline CDR1 reads KGHSH; CDR2 reads LQKENI. The CDR3 is 16 amino acids. The germline V and J ends were trimmed by 0 bases and 1 base, with 10 bases remaining between them. The DNA for the CDR3 is TGTGCCAGCTCACCACCTACAGGGCGGTCTGGAAACACCATATATTTT. Translation: CASSPPTGRSGNTIYF.

The chain uses TRBV27 and TRBJ1-4, with 8 bases matching TRBD1. This CDR3 region has 14 residues. The trim removed 4 bases at V and 6 bases at J, leaving 4 bases unmatched. Germline V gene data show CDR1 as MNHEY and CDR2 as SMNVEV (reference sequence). CDR3 residues: CASSSTGGHEKLFF. The CDR3 nucleotides read TGTGCCAGCAGTTCAACAGGGGGACATGAAAAACTGTTTTTT.

The rearrangement joins TRBV10-2 to TRBJ2-7, with D maybe TRBD2 (6 bases). In germline, CDR1 is WSHSY, CDR2 SAAADI. Trimming took 1 base from V and 5 from J, leaving 15 bases between them. The CDR3 has 15 residues. The CDR3: CASSEYGPEGNEQYF. The CDR3 DNA reads TGCGCCAGCAGTGAGTACGGGCCGGAGGGTAACGAGCAGTACTTC.